The 32 T cell receptor beta chains presented below share a single source sample, sequenced in a study of T cell repertoires in cytomegalovirus infection. MiXCR was run by TCRdb on the reads, yielding one entry per CDR3 protein. The sample consists of a few hundred thousand distinct CDR3 sequences, about 44% of them appearing once. Antigens of these TCRs are unknown. The specimen comprised cultured PBMCs, sampled from culture after CMV antigen stimulation. These TCRs come from a human donor in good health (CMV status not recorded). Some clones in this sample may be carry-over from other donors' samples.

The genes are TRBV5-6 and TRBJ1-6; TRBD1 is a possible D gene (6 bases). V lost 0 bases to trimming and J lost 5 bases, with 9 bases between them. The CDR3 loop spans 15 amino acids. Germline V lookup: CDR1 SGHDT, CDR2 YYEEEE. The CDR3 DNA sequence: TGTGCCAGCAGCTTGGTACAGGGAAATAATTCACCCCTCCACTTT. Protein sequence: CASSLVQGNNSPLHF.

This clonotype was detected only a few times. The CDR3 ends on some other residue instead of the conserved phenylalanine or tryptophan, so this is likely a read error. The DNA is omitted, as the CDR3 cannot be located on it reliably, and the CDR3 follows TCRdb's listing. CDR3 residues: CASSQVSGQPLPP. V usage is TRBV4-1 and J usage is TRBJ1-1; TRBD1 is taken as the D call from the table, unchecked against the DNA. The CDR3 has 13 amino acids, counting both end residues. Per germline, CDR1 MGHRA and CDR2 YSYEKL.

The rearrangement joins TRBV19 to TRBJ1-5; D ambiguous. CDR1 is LNHDA, CDR2 SQIVND, per germline (reference sequence). The CDR3 is made up of 12 amino acids. Trimming shortened V by 7 bases and J by 6 bases, and 10 bases separated the two germline ends. In DNA, the CDR3 is TGTGCCAGTAATGATCCCAGTCAGCCCCAGCATTTT. Translating it yields CASNDPSQPQHF.

V usage is TRBV19 and J usage is TRBJ2-1; 7 nucleotides align to TRBD2. CDR1 is LNHDA, CDR2 SQIVND, per germline (reference sequence). The CDR3 has 15 amino acids. After removal of 4 bases from V and 8 bases from J, the junction contained 11 bases not matched to a gene. CDR3 amino acids: CASSRRLADGDEQFF. In DNA, the CDR3 is TGTGCCAGTAGTAGGAGACTAGCAGACGGGGATGAGCAGTTCTTC.

J is TRBJ1-6 and V is TRBV6-2 or TRBV6-3; D gene unclear. CDR1 MNHEY and CDR2 SVGEGT come from the germline V gene. CDR3 length equals 11 residues. The germline V and J ends were trimmed by 4 bases and 11 bases, with 6 bases remaining between them. The CDR3 region is CASSSRPPLHF. The CDR3, as DNA: TGTGCCAGCAGTTCCCGGCCACCCCTCCACTTT.

The chain links TRBV12-5 to TRBJ2-3; D not certain. V was clipped by 7 bases and J by 0 bases, with 14 bases between them. Germline values: CDR1 LGHNT, CDR2 FRNRAP. CDR3 length equals 15 residues. CDR3 bases: TGTGCTAGTGCCCCCGGCGGAGCTAGCACAGATACGCAGTATTTT. It codes for CASAPGGASTDTQYF.

The gene calls are TRBV7-2 and TRBJ2-7; 7 bases agree with TRBD2. Trimming removed 2 bases from V and 5 bases from J; junction bases left unmatched: 15. The CDR3 is 17 residues long. Germline loops: CDR1 SGHTA, CDR2 FQGNSA. CDR3 residues: CASSLRASAGARNEQYF. The DNA for the CDR3 is TGTGCCAGCAGCTTACGGGCCTCGGCGGGAGCTAGGAACGAGCAGTACTTC.

This chain connects TRBV5-1 to TRBJ1-1; perhaps TRBD1 as D (6 bases). Germline CDR1 reads SGHRS; CDR2 reads YFSETQ. Trimming cost V 5 bases and J 5 bases, with 16 bases left between them. This CDR3 has 14 amino acids. Here the CDR3 DNA reads TGCGCCAGCAGACCCGACAGGATGGGAACTGAAGCTTTCTTT. Protein sequence: CASRPDRMGTEAFF.

This clonotype was recorded at least ten times. The rearrangement links TRBV7-8 to TRBJ1-2, with D perhaps matching TRBD1 (5 bases). Deletions cut 4 bases from V and 3 bases from J, with 18 bases between. This CDR3 region has 16 residues. The germline CDR1 and CDR2 sequences are SGHVS and FQNEAQ. In nucleotides, the CDR3 is TGTGCCAGCAGCTCAAGCCGAACCAGGGAGGACTATGGCTACACCTTC. It translates to CASSSSRTREDYGYTF.

This clonotype turned up a few times. The rearrangement joins TRBV7-2 to TRBJ2-1, with 7 bases matching TRBD2. The germline V gene has CDR1 SGHTA and CDR2 FQGNSA. There are 15 residues in the CDR3. Trimming removed 5 bases from V and 15 bases from J; junction bases left unmatched: 19. The CDR3 region has the DNA TGTGCCAGCAGCCCCCGGGAGGATCGGGAACAAGAGTTGTTCTTC. Its translation: CASSPREDREQELFF.

This clonotype was detected only once. The CDR3 loop reads CASSTTGEGSYEQYF. CDR3 nucleotide sequence: TGTGCCAGCAGTACCACAGGGGAGGGCTCCTACGAGCAGTACTTC. The chain carries TRBV27 and TRBJ2-7, with D perhaps matching TRBD1 or TRBD2 (7 bases each). The CDR3 extends over 15 amino acids. V lost 5 bases to trimming and J lost 0 bases, with 14 bases between them. In germline, CDR1 is MNHEY, CDR2 SMNVEV (reference sequence).

This clonotype came up a few times. This chain joins TRBV7-2 and TRBJ1-3; 9 positions agree with TRBD1. V lost 5 bases to trimming and J lost 1 base; unmatched junction nucleotides: 6. CDR1 SGHTA and CDR2 FQGNSA come from the germline V gene. The CDR3 loop spans 16 amino acids. The CDR3 nucleotides read TGTGCCAGCAGCCCTAAGGGGACAGGGTCTGGAAACACCATATATTTT. Translation: CASSPKGTGSGNTIYF.

The rearrangement uses TRBV20-1 and TRBJ2-1; D is perhaps TRBD2 (7 bases). V was cut by 1 base and J by 7 bases, with 17 bases left in between. Germline CDR1 DFQATT, CDR2 SNEGSKA (reference sequence). This CDR3 contains 15 residues. CDR3 protein: CSARGARGGQNEQFF. CDR3 coding DNA: TGCAGTGCTAGAGGAGCGAGGGGGGGCCAGAATGAGCAGTTCTTC.

This clonotype has more than one count but fewer than ten. V usage is TRBV7-2 and J usage is TRBJ1-6; D is unclear. Germline CDR1 is SGHTA and CDR2 is FQGNSA. The length of the CDR3 is 13 residues. Trimming stripped 2 bases from V and 5 bases from J, with 4 bases between. CDR3 amino acids: CASSLRNNSPLHF. The CDR3 nucleotides are TGTGCCAGCAGCTTACGGAATAATTCACCCCTCCACTTT.

This sequence joins TRBV20-1 and TRBJ2-3, with D perhaps matching TRBD1 (5 bases). The germline gives CDR1 DFQATT, CDR2 SNEGSKA (reference sequence). This CDR3 is built from 13 residues. V was shortened by 6 bases and J by 6 bases, with 16 bases between the two germline ends. CDR3 DNA: TGCAGTGCCTCAAGGGGTTCCGCGGATACGCAGTATTTT. Translated, it gives CSASRGSADTQYF.

The rearrangement uses TRBV7-2 and TRBJ1-5; D is unresolved. The CDR3 sequence is 15 residues long. V lost 3 bases, J lost 0 bases, and 9 bases lay in between. Germline CDR1 and CDR2: SGHTA and FQGNSA. The CDR3 region has the DNA TGTGCCAGCAGCTTCCGGATAACTAGCAATCAGCCCCAGCATTTT. Its translation: CASSFRITSNQPQHF.

The chain recombines TRBV7-6 with TRBJ1-6; D is ambiguous. Germline CDR1 reads SGHVS; CDR2 reads FNYEAQ. The CDR3 runs to 19 residues. Trimming took 2 bases from V and 5 from J, leaving 22 bases between them. CDR3 protein: CASSLTPRAGPWNNSPLHF. CDR3 sequence (DNA): TGTGCCAGCAGCTTAACGCCCCGGGCAGGCCCCTGGAATAATTCACCCCTCCACTTT.

The rearrangement links TRBV20-1 to TRBJ2-3, with TRBD2 identical over 8 bases. The CDR3 sequence is 12 residues long. Trimming took 4 bases from V and 4 from J; bases not matched to a gene: 1. The germline CDR1 and CDR2 sequences are DFQATT and SNEGSKA (reference sequence). The CDR3 nucleotides are TGCAGTGCTAAAGCGGGAGCAGATACGCAGTATTTT. Translation: CSAKAGADTQYF.

V usage is TRBV27 and J usage is TRBJ2-7; weak D call: TRBD2 (6 bases). Between the trimmed V and J ends, which lost 4 bases and 4 bases, there was a span of 11 bases. This CDR3 is 13 amino acids long. Germline CDR1 is MNHEY and CDR2 is SMNVEV (reference sequence). As DNA, the CDR3 is TGTGCCAGCAGTTCGGGAGCGGAATACGAGCAGTACTTC. Residues: CASSSGAEYEQYF.

The genes are TRBV28 and TRBJ1-2; D perhaps matches TRBD1 (5 bases). Trimming removed 2 bases at V and 3 bases at J, with 19 bases between. CDR3 length equals 17 residues. CDR1 is MDHEN, CDR2 SYDVKM, per germline. The CDR3 spells CASSLGVGFLGDYGYTF. CDR3 in DNA: TGTGCCAGCAGTTTAGGGGTCGGGTTTTTAGGGGACTATGGCTACACCTTC.

V usage is TRBV5-1 and J usage is TRBJ2-7, with 10 bases matching TRBD2. Germline V gene lookup returns CDR1 SGHRS and CDR2 YFSETQ. J lost 6 bases, V lost 3 bases, and 6 bases had no gene match. There are 14 residues in the CDR3. CDR3 in amino acids: CASSSGTSEGEQYF. DNA of the CDR3: TGCGCCAGCAGCTCTGGGACTAGCGAGGGCGAGCAGTACTTC.

This clonotype has only one observation. The chain employs TRBV11-2 and TRBJ2-1, with a tentative D call TRBD2 (7 bases). Germline loops: CDR1 SGHAT, CDR2 FQNNGV. The length of the CDR3 is 12 residues. Trimming left V 5 bases short and J 13 bases short, with 15 bases between. The CDR3 loop is CASSLGGGGQFF. DNA for the CDR3: TGTGCCAGCAGCCTTGGTGGCGGGGGCCAGTTCTTC.

In its sample, this clonotype was seen a few times. The V and J genes are TRBV7-9 and TRBJ1-5, with D perhaps matching TRBD1 (5 bases). Trimming removed 5 bases from V and 5 bases from J, with 13 bases in between. The CDR3 totals 14 residues. Germline-derived CDR1 and CDR2 are SEHNR and FQNEAQ (reference sequence). DNA of the CDR3: TGTGCCAGCAGCCGAAGTGGGGGTGATCAGCCCCAGCATTTT. This codes for CASSRSGGDQPQHF.

The chain couples TRBV19 to TRBJ1-6, with D possibly matching TRBD1 (5 bases). The CDR3 covers 12 residues. The V gene lost 3 bases and the J gene lost 11 bases, with 8 bases spanning the gap. In germline, CDR1 is LNHDA, CDR2 SQIVND (reference sequence). CDR3: CASSMQGTPLHF. CDR3 DNA: TGTGCCAGTAGTATGCAGGGTACACCCCTCCACTTT.

This clonotype appeared a few times. The chain carries TRBV10-3 and TRBJ2-1; TRBD2 aligns across 11 bases. Trimming at V came to 10 bases and at J to 7 bases, leaving 9 bases not matched to a gene. CDR1 ENHRY and CDR2 SYGVKD come from the germline V gene. There are 14 residues in the CDR3. CDR3 residues: CASRTSGQQNEQFF. The DNA for the CDR3 is TGTGCCAGTAGGACTAGCGGGCAACAGAATGAGCAGTTCTTC.

This chain connects TRBV7-2 to TRBJ1-2; TRBD1 matches 7 bases. The V and J ends lost 0 bases and 2 bases, in that order; junction bases with no gene match: 0. Germline V CDR1 and CDR2: SGHTA, FQGNSA. The CDR3 is made up of 14 amino acids. The CDR3 region has the DNA TGTGCCAGCAGCTTAGCGACAGGGAACTATGGCTACACCTTC. The encoded protein is CASSLATGNYGYTF.

The rearrangement joins TRBV18 to TRBJ2-7; 10 bases map to TRBD1. With V trimmed by 4 bases and J by 0 bases, 9 bases remained unmatched. The CDR3 consists of 17 residues. Per the germline V gene, CDR1 is KGHSH and CDR2 is LQKENI. The CDR3 bases are TGTGCCAGCTCACGAGAGGGGACAGGGGCGAGCTCCTACGAGCAGTACTTC. The encoded protein is CASSREGTGASSYEQYF.

The CDR3 spells CASSTLRQSRRNTIYF. CDR3 DNA: TGTGCCAGCAGTACCTTAAGACAGTCGAGGAGAAACACCATATATTTT. The chain couples TRBV28 to TRBJ1-3; a possible D gene is TRBD1 (5 bases). This CDR3 is 16 amino acids long. V lost 5 bases to trimming and J lost 5 bases, with 19 bases between them. Per the germline V gene, CDR1 is MDHEN and CDR2 is SYDVKM.

The chain carries TRBV19 and TRBJ2-1, with D tentatively TRBD1 (5 bases). The germline gives CDR1 LNHDA, CDR2 SQIVND (reference sequence). The CDR3 contains 12 residues. The CDR3 sequence is CGGPSSYNEQFF. As DNA, the CDR3 is TGTGGGGGCCCGAGCTCCTACAATGAGCAGTTCTTC.

The rearrangement links TRBV20-1 to TRBJ1-6; a possible D gene is TRBD1 (6 bases). Germline V gene data show CDR1 as DFQATT and CDR2 as SNEGSKA (reference sequence). V gave up 6 bases and J gave up 8 bases, with 23 bases separating them. The CDR3 runs 16 residues. CDR3 DNA sequence: TGCAGTGCACCCCGGGACAAGAATGTCCTTCATTCACCCCTCCACTTT. As protein: CSAPRDKNVLHSPLHF.

J is TRBJ1-1 and V is TRBV7-2; D call uncertain. V gave up 2 bases and J gave up 1 base, with 8 bases separating them. This CDR3 has 14 residues. Germline V gene lookup returns CDR1 SGHTA and CDR2 FQGNSA. The CDR3: CASSLYLGNTEAFF. The CDR3 nucleotides read TGTGCCAGCAGCTTATATCTAGGGAACACTGAAGCTTTCTTT.

The chain has TRBV7-6 and TRBJ1-6; tentative D call: TRBD1 (5 bases). Germline CDR1 and CDR2: SGHVS and FNYEAQ. CDR3 length: 15 residues. The V and J ends lost 2 bases and 10 bases respectively, with 15 bases between them. The CDR3 DNA sequence: TGTGCCAGCAGCTTATCCGCTCCGACAGAATCACCCCTCCACTTT. As protein: CASSLSAPTESPLHF.